The 18 T cell receptor beta chains given below trace back to one sample, sequenced in a study of T cells in Graves' hyperthyroidism and ophthalmopathy. From RNA transcripts, TCR beta CDR3 regions were amplified. Initially, a first-round RT-PCR of the TCR CDR3 employed the HTBI primer set. MiXCR, run by TCRdb on the multiplex PCR reads, gives a single entry per CDR3 protein. The sample shows 370,000 or so distinct CDR3 sequences, roughly 13% of them seen only once. Source material: blood. The source is a man younger than 40 with Graves' hyperthyroidism that later progressed to Graves' ophthalmopathy.

This clonotype has a count of ten or more. The V and J genes are TRBV27 and TRBJ1-1; D perhaps matches TRBD1 (5 bases). The germline gives CDR1 MNHEY, CDR2 SMNVEV (reference sequence). V lost 5 bases and J 4 bases, leaving 17 bases between the germline ends. This CDR3 has 15 amino acids. The CDR3 DNA reads TGTGCCAGCAGTGGATTGGGACTCCTGGGCACTGAAGCTTTCTTT. It yields the protein CASSGLGLLGTEAFF.

This clonotype was counted a few times. The V gene is TRBV6-2 or TRBV6-3, the J gene TRBJ2-2; D unresolved. This CDR3 has 15 residues. Germline V gives CDR1 MNHEY, CDR2 SVGEGT. V gave up 2 bases and J gave up 6 bases, with 13 bases separating them. In nucleotides, the CDR3 is TGTGCCAGCAGTTACAGGGTTTCCAATGCCGGGGAGCTGTTTTTT. Its translation: CASSYRVSNAGELFF.

This clonotype was seen ten or more times. This chain connects TRBV6-5 to TRBJ2-3; 8 nucleotides align to TRBD2. The CDR3 has 15 residues. Losses at the gene ends were 6 bases for V and 8 bases for J; bases not matched to a gene: 13. In germline, CDR1 is MNHEY, CDR2 SVGAGI. The CDR3 region is CASRGGTSSLGTQYF. DNA of the CDR3: TGTGCCAGCAGGGGCGGGACTAGTTCCCTAGGTACGCAGTATTTT.

This clonotype came up many times. CDR3 protein: CASSQGDGELFF. The CDR3 DNA sequence: TGTGCCAGCAGCCAAGGTGACGGGGAGCTGTTTTTT. This sequence joins TRBV3-1 and TRBJ2-2; D remains unclear. In germline, CDR1 is LGHDT, CDR2 YNNKEL (reference sequence). There are 12 residues in the CDR3. V was cut by 1 base and J by 7 bases, with 4 bases left in between.

This clonotype was counted only a few times. The chain is built from TRBV5-1 and TRBJ2-1, with a weak D call TRBD2 (5 bases). Germline CDR1 is SGHRS and CDR2 is YFSETQ. This CDR3 region has 15 residues. Trimming took 7 bases from V and 0 from J, leaving 14 bases between them. The CDR3 reads CASGERISSYNEQFF. DNA for the CDR3: TGCGCCAGCGGGGAGCGGATCAGCTCCTACAATGAGCAGTTCTTC.

In its sample, this clonotype was seen a few times. V is TRBV10-3 and J is TRBJ1-1, with D maybe TRBD1 (5 bases). This CDR3 contains 14 residues. The V gene's germline CDR1 is ENHRY and CDR2 SYGVKD. The V gene lost 3 bases and the J gene lost 1 base, with 9 bases spanning the gap. The CDR3 nucleotides read TGTGCCATCAGTGACCGAACAGGGAACACTGAAGCTTTCTTT. This sequence encodes CAISDRTGNTEAFF.

This clonotype was counted at least ten times. The gene calls are TRBV2 and TRBJ1-6; no definite D call. The CDR3 covers 11 residues. Germline V gene sequence: CDR1 SNHLY, CDR2 FYNNEI. V dropped 6 bases and J dropped 7 bases, with 4 bases sitting between them. The CDR3 sequence is CASSQNSPLHF. CDR3 nucleotide sequence: TGTGCCAGCAGCCAGAATTCACCCCTCCACTTT.

The chain combines TRBV10-1 with TRBJ2-4; a possible D gene is TRBD1 (5 bases). Trimming took off 3 bases at V and 3 bases at J, with 12 bases between the two ends. Germline assignment: CDR1 WNHNN and CDR2 SYGVQD (reference sequence). The CDR3 runs 15 residues. CDR3 in amino acids: CASSDTLGDKNIQYF. Written as DNA, the CDR3 is TGCGCCAGCAGTGATACATTAGGGGACAAAAACATTCAGTACTTC.

This clonotype was picked up a small number of times. The chain combines TRBV6-1 with TRBJ1-5; 7 bases fit TRBD1. V shed 9 bases and J 5 bases; nucleotides not matched to a gene: 13. CDR3 length: 15 residues. Germline values: CDR1 MNHNS, CDR2 SASEGT. CDR3 sequence (DNA): TGTGCCAGTCAGCTTTACAGGGGAACGGATCAGCCCCAGCATTTT. It is translated as CASQLYRGTDQPQHF.

This clonotype has ten or more counts. V usage is TRBV11-2 and J usage is TRBJ1-4; D uncertain. Germline V gene sequence: CDR1 SGHAT, CDR2 FQNNGV. V was shortened by 4 bases and J by 0 bases, with 6 bases between the two germline ends. The CDR3 has 14 amino acids. In DNA, the CDR3 is TGTGCCAGCAGCTCCCATCCAACTAATGAAAAACTGTTTTTT. Translation: CASSSHPTNEKLFF.

This clonotype was detected only once. A much bigger clone sits one base away, suggesting this may be a read error. The gene calls are TRBV12-3 or TRBV12-4 and TRBJ1-4; a possible D gene is TRBD1 (5 bases). The CDR3 is 14 amino acids. V was clipped by 4 bases and J by 2 bases, with 8 bases between them. This CDR3 is CASSSSGTNEKLFF. The CDR3, as DNA: TGTGCCAGCAGTTCGTCAGGGACTAATGAAAAACTGTTTTTT.

This clonotype has at least ten counts. The chain couples TRBV7-9 to TRBJ2-3; 7 nucleotides agree with TRBD2. Looked up from germline, CDR1 is SEHNR and CDR2 is FQNEAQ (reference sequence). The CDR3 contains 14 residues. V lost 5 bases, J lost 3 bases, and 5 bases stayed unmatched. The chain's CDR3 is CASSSWGGTDTQYF. As DNA, the CDR3 is TGTGCCAGCAGCAGCTGGGGGGGAACAGATACGCAGTATTTT.

V gene TRBV19 combines with J gene TRBJ1-5; TRBD1 matches 12 bases. The J segment lost 2 bases and the V segment lost 5 bases, leaving 7 bases of the junction unmatched. CDR1 LNHDA and CDR2 SQIVND come from the germline V gene (reference sequence). The CDR3 totals 17 residues. The CDR3 region has the DNA TGTGCCAGTAGTTATCCGGGACAGGGGGCGGGCAATCAGCCCCAGCATTTT. Its translation: CASSYPGQGAGNQPQHF.

This clonotype turned up a few times. The rearrangement joins TRBV6-5 to TRBJ1-2; D is perhaps TRBD1 (5 bases). Between the trimmed V and J ends, which lost 2 bases and 6 bases, there was a span of 13 bases. The length of the CDR3 is 14 residues. Germline V lookup: CDR1 MNHEY, CDR2 SVGAGI. As DNA, the CDR3 is TGTGCCAGCAGTTACGGGTCATCAGGGAATGGCTACACCTTC. It is translated as CASSYGSSGNGYTF.

This clonotype was detected ten times or more. The V gene is TRBV4-1, the J gene TRBJ2-7, with 7 bases identical to TRBD2. Trimming took 3 bases from V and 6 from J; bases not matched to a gene: 5. CDR3 length equals 13 residues. Germline CDR1 reads MGHRA; CDR2 reads YSYEKL. CDR3 nucleotide sequence: TGCGCCAGCAGCCACCTGAGCGGGACCGAGCAGTACTTC. Translated, it gives CASSHLSGTEQYF.

This clonotype turned up a few times. The gene calls are TRBV20-1 and TRBJ1-2, with unresolved D. Trimming left V 3 bases short and J 4 bases short, with 12 bases between. This CDR3 spans 13 amino acids. Germline CDR1 reads DFQATT; CDR2 reads SNEGSKA (reference sequence). The CDR3 nucleotides are TGCAGTGCTAGGTACGGGCAAGGCTATGGCTACACCTTC. Protein product: CSARYGQGYGYTF.

This clonotype was seen ten or more times. The V call is TRBV24-1, the J call TRBJ2-2; 9 bases agree with TRBD1. Germline trimming cut 4 bases from V and 4 bases from J; bases unmatched to any gene: 6. Germline-derived CDR1 and CDR2 are KGHDR and SFDVKD. There are 16 residues in the CDR3. The CDR3, as DNA: TGTGCCACCAGTGACCGACAGGGGGGTATCACCGGGGAGCTGTTTTTT. Encoded protein: CATSDRQGGITGELFF.

This clonotype was recorded many times. The J gene is TRBJ1-2, the V gene TRBV7-6; D remains ambiguous. V was pared by 2 bases and J by 3 bases, with 13 bases between. The CDR3 has 15 amino acids. CDR1 and CDR2 from the germline V gene are SGHVS and FNYEAQ. The DNA of the CDR3 is TGTGCCAGCAGCTTAAGGGCCGGAGTGGACTATGGCTACACCTTC. Its protein product is CASSLRAGVDYGYTF.